This TCR beta chain was sequenced in a study of T-cell reconstitution after alpha-beta-depleted transplantation in children. Preparation of the TCRbeta library used unique molecular identifiers. A single record per CDR3 protein comes from TCRdb applying MiXCR to the PCR reads. The table records fewer than 1 million distinct CDR3 sequences, roughly 15% of them present only once. This clonotype was seen repeatedly, ten times or more. With 1 base removed from V and 0 bases from J, the gap between germline ends came to 5 bases. The CDR3 is made up of 14 amino acids. The chain uses TRBV12-3 or TRBV12-4 and TRBJ2-3; D not certain. The sequencing used PBMCs, mostly from graft donor cells, collected 360 days after TCRalphabeta/CD19-depleted stem cell transplant. The TCR originated in a male patient between 10 and 17 years old who had a stem cell transplant for acute lymphoblastic leukemia, so the T cells may come from the graft donor. This chain's CDR3 is CASSLEGSTDTQYF. CDR3 coding DNA: TGTGCCAGCAGTTTAGAGGGAAGCACAGATACGCAGTATTTT.